This T cell receptor beta chain is drawn from a study of early T cells in non-severe SARS-CoV-2 infection. For the study at large: Chains from this unsorted whole-blood bulk RNA could not be paired. Broader study findings: Missing private and CD4 specificities, VDJdb matching favored anti-spike CD8 responses.

Unique molecular identifiers were affixed to single, distinct cDNA molecules. TCRdb itself ran the 5' RACE reads through MiXCR, one entry per CDR3 protein. This table holds about 50,000 distinct CDR3 sequences, about 14% found once. About this clonotype: The antigen is unknown.

Germline V gene lookup returns CDR1 MNHNY and CDR2 SVGAGI (reference sequence). V lost 0 bases to trimming and J lost 6 bases; unmatched junction nucleotides: 5. This CDR3 comprises 15 residues. This TCR derives from an adult who was a healthcare worker with PCR-confirmed SARS-CoV-2 infection or an uninfected control (not recorded which). The V call is TRBV6-6, the J call TRBJ2-1; 7 bases are a match to TRBD1. The sequencing used whole blood, collected at baseline. DNA of the CDR3: TGTGCCAGCAGTTACTCTCCACAGGGGACCAATGAGCAGTTCTTC. Its protein product is CASSYSPQGTNEQFF.